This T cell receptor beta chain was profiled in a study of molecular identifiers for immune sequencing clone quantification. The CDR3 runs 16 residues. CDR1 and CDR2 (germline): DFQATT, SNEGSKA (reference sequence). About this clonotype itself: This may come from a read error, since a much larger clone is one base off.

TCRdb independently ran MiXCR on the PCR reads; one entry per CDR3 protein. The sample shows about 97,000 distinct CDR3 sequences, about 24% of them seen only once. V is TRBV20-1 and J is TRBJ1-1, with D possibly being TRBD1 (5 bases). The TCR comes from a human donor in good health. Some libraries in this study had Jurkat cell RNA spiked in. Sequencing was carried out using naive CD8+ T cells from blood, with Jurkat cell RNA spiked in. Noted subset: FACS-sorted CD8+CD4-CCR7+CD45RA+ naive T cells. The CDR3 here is CCASHGGKEGYTEAFF. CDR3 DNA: TGCTGTGCTTCCCATGGGGGGAAGGAGGGGTACACTGAAGCTTTCTTT.